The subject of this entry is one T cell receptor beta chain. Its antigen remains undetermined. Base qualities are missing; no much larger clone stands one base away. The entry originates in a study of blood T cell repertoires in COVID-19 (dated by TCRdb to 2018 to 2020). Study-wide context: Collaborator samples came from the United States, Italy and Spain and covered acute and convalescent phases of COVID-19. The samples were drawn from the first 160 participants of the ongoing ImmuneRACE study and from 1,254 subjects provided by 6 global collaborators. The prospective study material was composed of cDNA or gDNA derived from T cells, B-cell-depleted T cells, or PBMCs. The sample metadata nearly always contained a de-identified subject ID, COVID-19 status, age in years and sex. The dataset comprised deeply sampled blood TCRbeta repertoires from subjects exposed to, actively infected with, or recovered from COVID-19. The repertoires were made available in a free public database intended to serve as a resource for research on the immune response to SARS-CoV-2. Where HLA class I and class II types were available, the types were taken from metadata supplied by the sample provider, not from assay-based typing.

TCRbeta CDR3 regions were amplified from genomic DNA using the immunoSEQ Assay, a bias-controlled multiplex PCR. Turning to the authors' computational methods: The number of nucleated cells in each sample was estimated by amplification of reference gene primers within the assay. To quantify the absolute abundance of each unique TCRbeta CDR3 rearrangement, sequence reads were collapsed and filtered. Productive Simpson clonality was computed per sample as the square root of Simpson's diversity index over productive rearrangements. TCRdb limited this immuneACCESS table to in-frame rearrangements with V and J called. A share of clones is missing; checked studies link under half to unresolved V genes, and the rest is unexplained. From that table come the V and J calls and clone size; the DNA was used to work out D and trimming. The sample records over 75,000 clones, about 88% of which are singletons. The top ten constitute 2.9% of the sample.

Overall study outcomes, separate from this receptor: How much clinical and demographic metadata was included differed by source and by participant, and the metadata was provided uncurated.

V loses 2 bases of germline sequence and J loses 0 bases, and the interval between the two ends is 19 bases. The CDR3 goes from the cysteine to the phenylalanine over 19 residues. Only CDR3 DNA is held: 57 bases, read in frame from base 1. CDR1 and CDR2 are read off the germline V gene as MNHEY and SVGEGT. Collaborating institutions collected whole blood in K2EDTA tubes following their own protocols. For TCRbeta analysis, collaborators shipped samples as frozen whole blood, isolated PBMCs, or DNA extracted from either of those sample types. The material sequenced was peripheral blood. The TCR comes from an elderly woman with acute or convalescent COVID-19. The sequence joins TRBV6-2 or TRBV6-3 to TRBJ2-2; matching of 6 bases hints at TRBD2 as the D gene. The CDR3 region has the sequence CASSYEEGRSETNTGELFF. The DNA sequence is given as TGTGCCAGCAGTTACGAGGAGGGAAGGTCCGAAACGAACACCGGGGAGCTGTTTTTT.